This TCR beta chain was obtained from a study of Graves' ophthalmopathy and Graves' hyperthyroidism. Study as a whole: Untreated patients at initial diagnosis provided peripheral blood. Regarding the study as a whole: Using a 13-signature model, the authors split ophthalmopathy from stable hyperthyroidism, with roughly 90% sensitivity and 70% to 83% specificity.

The CDR3 has 14 residues. Germline V gives CDR1 LNHNV, CDR2 YYDKDF (reference sequence). V lost 0 bases to trimming and J lost 7 bases, with 10 bases between them. The sample holds many counts of this clonotype. Antigen: not known. RNA served as the template for amplifying TCR beta CDR3 regions. First-round RT-PCR employed HTBI primers, with a second-round multiplex PCR after it. TCRdb re-derived calls from the multiplex PCR reads in MiXCR, one entry per CDR3 protein. The table shows under 250,000 distinct CDR3 sequences, with over 25% occurring only once. The chain carries TRBV15 and TRBJ1-5; the D is unclear. The origin of this receptor is a man aged 50-60 years with Graves' ophthalmopathy. The sequenced material came from peripheral blood. The DNA of the CDR3 is TGTGCCACCAGCAGAGATGTGATGAGCCAGCCCCAGCATTTT. This translates into CATSRDVMSQPQHF.